This T cell receptor (beta chain) was captured by sequencing in a study of monozygotic twins with inflammatory bowel disease. With respect to this clonotype: Its target is not known.

One entry per CDR3 protein, without DNA, is what TCRdb gives after re-calling the 5' RACE reads. The sample has nearly 450,000 distinct CDR3 sequences; the top ten hold about 2.6%. CDR1 SGHTA and CDR2 FQGNSA come from the germline V gene. CDR3 length: 15 amino acids. Study-level points and caveats: Repertoire similarity did not differ between concordant and discordant twins, perhaps due to limited power. Fewer shared clonotypes with others were found in IBD patients than in healthy twins, especially with disease activity.

The sequence came from a human donor with ulcerative colitis or Crohn's disease, or a healthy co-twin of an affected twin (not recorded which). Sequencing used blood. The V call is TRBV7-2, the J call TRBJ1-1. The CDR3 spells CASSPRRVWDTEAFF.